This TCR beta chain was recorded in a study of blood T cells in healthy people across ages. Whole-study findings and limits: Observed TCR beta diversity per million T cells went down as age went up. This fall followed a roughly linear course with age.

With regard to this clonotype: Its target is not known. A much larger clone is a single base away; this may be a read error.

The CDR3 loop spans 14 amino acids. The V gene's germline CDR1 is GTSNPN and CDR2 SVGIG (reference sequence). Primers used in a second PCR of about 7 to 11 cycles were a sample-barcoded 5' primer and a J-beta primer mix. The template-switch adaptor, which had 12 random nucleotides, put a tag on each cDNA molecule. TCRdb recomputed calls from the 5' RACE reads with MiXCR, one row per CDR3 protein. The sample includes just under 900,000 distinct CDR3 sequences, 25% to 30% of them seen just once. This clonotype was sampled from a woman aged 80 or over in good health. The rearrangement joins TRBV30 to TRBJ2-7; 10 nucleotides align to TRBD1. Specimen: blood. CDR3 in amino acids: CAWRGQGKGYGQYF. In nucleotides, the CDR3 is TGTGCCTGGAGGGGACAGGGGAAAGGCTACGGGCAGTACTTC.